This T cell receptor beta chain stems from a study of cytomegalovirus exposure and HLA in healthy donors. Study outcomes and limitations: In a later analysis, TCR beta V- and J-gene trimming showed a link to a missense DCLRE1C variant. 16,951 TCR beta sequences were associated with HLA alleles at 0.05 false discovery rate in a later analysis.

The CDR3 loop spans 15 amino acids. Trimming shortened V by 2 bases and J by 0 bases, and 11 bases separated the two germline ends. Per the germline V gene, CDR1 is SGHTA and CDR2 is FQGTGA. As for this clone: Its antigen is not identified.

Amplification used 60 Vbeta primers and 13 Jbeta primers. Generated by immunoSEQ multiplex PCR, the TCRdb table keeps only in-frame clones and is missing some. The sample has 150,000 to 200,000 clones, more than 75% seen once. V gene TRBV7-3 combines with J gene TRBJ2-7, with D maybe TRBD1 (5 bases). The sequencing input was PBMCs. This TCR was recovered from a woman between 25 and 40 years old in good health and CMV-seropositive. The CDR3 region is CASSLGAGASYEQYF. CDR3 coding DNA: TGTGCCAGCAGCTTAGGGGCAGGAGCCTCCTACGAGCAGTACTTC.